Following are 6 T cell receptor beta chains from one sample sequenced in a study of identical twins (TCRdb year 2016). Receptor amplification or capture employed 5' RACE. Sequenced using an Illumina HiSeq 2000. The public reads were run again by TCRdb, first through fastp at Q25 and then through MiXCR, and only productive beta chains were kept. When rows share a CDR3 protein, they turn into one entry using the most common DNA and genes. For this sample there are 690,000 or so distinct CDR3 sequences; around 5.7% appear just once. The ten largest make up roughly 1.6% of the sample. The sample comprised naive T cells sorted from blood. In the paper's terms, the cell subset or site label means: cells isolated with a human naive T-cell isolation kit. The receptors here all came from a man aged 18 to 29 in good health.

This clonotype was counted at least ten times. The chain combines TRBV24-1 with TRBJ2-1; TRBD2 agrees at 9 bases. The CDR3 spans 16 residues. The trim removed 4 bases at V and 1 base at J, leaving 4 bases unmatched. Per germline, CDR1 KGHDR and CDR2 SFDVKD. The CDR3, as DNA: TGTGCCACCAGTGACTTAGCGGGAGCTTCCTACAATGAGCAGTTCTTC. This translates into CATSDLAGASYNEQFF.

In this sample, this clonotype turned up many times. V usage is TRBV12-3 or TRBV12-4 and J usage is TRBJ2-7; D perhaps matches TRBD2 (6 bases). V shed 6 bases and J shed 3 bases, with 12 bases lying between them. This CDR3 is built from 13 residues. The CDR3 DNA reads as TGTGCCAGCAGCCCGCTGGGACTCTACGAGCAGTACTTC. As protein: CASSPLGLYEQYF.

In its sample, this clonotype was seen many times. The chain employs TRBV3-1 and TRBJ2-1; 13 bases are a match to TRBD2. Germline CDR1 LGHDT, CDR2 YNNKEL (reference sequence). The CDR3 loop spans 16 amino acids. Trimming removed 4 bases from V and 4 bases from J; junction bases left unmatched: 4. The CDR3 region is CASSLRTSGRYNEQFF. The CDR3 coding sequence is TGTGCCAGCAGCCTGAGGACTAGCGGGAGATACAATGAGCAGTTCTTC.

This clonotype was counted many times. The chain links TRBV7-6 to TRBJ2-7, with 11 bases matching TRBD1. CDR1 is SGHVS and CDR2 is FNYEAQ in the germline V gene. J gave up 7 bases and V 3 bases, and 5 bases lay outside the gene matches. The CDR3 length is 14 residues. The CDR3 is CASSFGQGAVEQYF. CDR3 bases: TGTGCCAGCAGCTTCGGACAGGGGGCAGTTGAGCAGTACTTC.

This clonotype was observed at least ten times. The rearrangement links TRBV20-1 to TRBJ2-3, with 9 bases aligning to TRBD1. CDR1 is DFQATT and CDR2 is SNEGSKA in the germline V gene (reference sequence). This CDR3 region has 15 residues. J gave up 3 bases and V 4 bases, and 8 bases lay outside the gene matches. This CDR3 reads CSAITDRGKTDTQYF. Here the CDR3 DNA reads TGCAGTGCTATTACCGACAGGGGGAAGACAGATACGCAGTATTTT.

The chain couples TRBV27 to TRBJ2-1; 9 bases are shared with TRBD2. With 6 bases clipped from V and 8 bases from J, the junction kept 14 bases outside the gene matches. In germline, CDR1 is MNHEY, CDR2 SMNVEV (reference sequence). This CDR3 is built from 16 residues. DNA of the CDR3: TGTGCCAGCAGCCGACGGGTTGGACTAGCGATCGATGAGCAGTTCTTC. Amino acids: CASSRRVGLAIDEQFF.